The rows below give T cell receptor beta chains drawn from one sample of a study of early T cells in non-severe SARS-CoV-2 infection. A single record per CDR3 protein comes from TCRdb applying MiXCR to the 5' RACE reads. The repertoire holds 50,000 to 85,000 distinct CDR3 sequences, with approximately 9.1% as singletons. The sequencing sample was made of whole blood. The receptors stem from an adult who was a healthcare worker with PCR-confirmed SARS-CoV-2 infection or an uninfected control (not recorded which). Each CDR3 is given with its conserved first and last residue. A D gene is named only where the DNA matches it firmly. Not every row has a clone size; where given, it reads once, few, many or a size class.

d_call	v_call	clone_size	j_call	cdr3_aa	cdr3_nt
TRBD1	TRBV7-3	many	TRBJ1-2	CASSDRDSLSPLYGYTF	TGTGCCAGCAGCGATCGGGACAGTTTATCCCCTCTCTATGGCTACACCTTC
-	TRBV5-1	few	TRBJ1-1	CASSLLGMNTEAFF	TGCGCCAGCAGCTTGCTGGGGATGAACACTGAAGCTTTCTTT
-	TRBV14	-	TRBJ2-3	CASSQGTYSTDTQYF	TGTGCCAGCAGCCAAGGGACTTATTCCACAGATACGCAGTATTTT
-	TRBV18	-	TRBJ2-3	CASSRIGVEDTQYF	TGTGCCAGCTCAAGAATAGGAGTCGAAGATACGCAGTATTTT
-	TRBV7-9	many	TRBJ2-5	CASSFGTTETQYF	TGTGCCAGCAGCTTCGGGACAACGGAGACCCAGTACTTC
TRBD1	TRBV7-3	few	TRBJ1-6	CASSSLPTGTTLHF	TGTGCCAGCAGCTCGCTACCGACAGGGACAACCCTCCACTTT
-	TRBV19	many	TRBJ2-3	CASTQSPGTDTQYF	TGTGCCAGTACCCAATCCCCAGGGACAGATACGCAGTATTTT
TRBD2	TRBV20-1	-	TRBJ2-1	CSARRTSEVFNEQFF	TGCAGTGCTCGAAGGACTAGCGAGGTGTTCAATGAGCAGTTCTTC
-	TRBV29-1	few	TRBJ2-5	CSVRVETQYF	TGCAGCGTTCGGGTAGAGACCCAGTACTTC
-	TRBV12-3/TRBV12-4	-	TRBJ1-4	CASSFSPDEKLFF	TGTGCCAGCAGTTTCAGTCCCGATGAAAAACTGTTTTTT
TRBD2	TRBV20-1	many	TRBJ2-1	CSARLRYGTSGSLYNEQFF	TGCAGTGCTAGACTTCGGTACGGGACTAGCGGGAGTTTATACAATGAGCAGTTCTTC
-	TRBV9	many	TRBJ2-5	CASSVGKGQETQYF	TGTGCCAGCAGCGTCGGGAAAGGCCAAGAGACCCAGTACTTC
-	TRBV12-3/TRBV12-4	many	TRBJ1-6	CASSPTVNSPLHF	TGTGCCAGCAGTCCGACAGTTAATTCACCCCTCCACTTT
-	TRBV18	few	TRBJ2-7	CASSPGLLPNEQYF	TGTGCCAGCTCACCGGGGCTGCTACCGAACGAGCAGTACTTC
-	TRBV20-1	many	TRBJ2-3	CSARLGLAVDTQYF	TGCAGTGCTAGATTGGGACTTGCAGTAGATACGCAGTATTTT
-	TRBV3-1	-	TRBJ2-3	CASSQVTTYTQYF	TGTGCCAGCAGCCAAGTTACCACTTATACGCAGTATTTT
-	TRBV7-2	few	TRBJ2-1	CASSLAAAGVGWQFF	TGTGCCAGCAGCTTAGCCGCGGCAGGGGTTGGGTGGCAGTTCTTC
TRBD2	TRBV30	few	TRBJ2-3	CAWTWGGRELTDTQYF	TGTGCCTGGACTTGGGGCGGGAGGGAACTCACAGATACGCAGTATTTT
TRBD2	TRBV29-1	few	TRBJ2-2	CSVRGLAANTGELFF	TGCAGCGTTAGAGGACTAGCGGCTAACACCGGGGAGCTGTTTTTT
TRBD2	TRBV2	few	TRBJ2-1	CASRLASYNEQFF	TGTGCCAGTCGACTAGCATCCTACAATGAGCAGTTCTTC
TRBD2	TRBV12-5	few	TRBJ2-5	CASGLGTQGGETQYF	TGTGCTAGTGGTTTGGGGACCCAGGGAGGGGAGACCCAGTACTTC
TRBD1	TRBV18	-	TRBJ1-6	CASSDGTGDSPLHF	TGTGCCAGCTCAGACGGGACAGGGGATTCACCCCTCCACTTT
TRBD2	TRBV2	few	TRBJ2-1	CASRAGLASYNEQFF	TGTGCCAGCAGGGCGGGACTAGCGTCTTACAATGAGCAGTTCTTC
TRBD2	TRBV6-5	few	TRBJ2-7	CASSYTGLAEPYEQYF	TGTGCCAGCAGTTACACCGGACTAGCGGAGCCCTACGAGCAGTACTTC
-	TRBV7-9	many	TRBJ1-1	CASRSPGLGAVAEAFF	TGTGCCAGCAGGTCCCCAGGATTGGGGGCTGTCGCTGAAGCTTTCTTT
TRBD1	TRBV6-2/TRBV6-3	many	TRBJ1-2	CASTTGTGVYGYTF	TGTGCCAGCACCACCGGGACAGGGGTCTATGGCTACACCTTC
TRBD2	TRBV19	few	TRBJ2-5	CASSPLGRAGGLETQYF	TGTGCCAGTAGTCCCCTAGGGCGAGCGGGAGGGTTGGAGACCCAGTACTTC
-	TRBV20-1	-	TRBJ2-7	CSARDLTGLGFSYEQYF	TGCAGTGCTAGAGATTTGACGGGTTTGGGTTTTTCCTACGAGCAGTACTTC
-	TRBV7-6	many	TRBJ1-4	CASSLALFGQNEKLFF	TGTGCCAGCAGCTTAGCGCTTTTCGGGCAGAATGAAAAACTGTTTTTT
-	TRBV25-1	-	TRBJ2-1	CASSDNEQFF	TGTGCCAGCAGTGACAATGAGCAGTTCTTC
-	TRBV25-1	many	TRBJ2-1	CASSVGVRNEQFF	TGTGCCAGCAGTGTAGGGGTTAGGAATGAGCAGTTCTTC
-	TRBV29-1	few	TRBJ2-7	CSVGSGGAGNYEQYF	TGCAGCGTTGGATCCGGAGGGGCAGGGAACTACGAGCAGTACTTC
TRBD1	TRBV2	-	TRBJ2-4	CASALGQKNIQYF	TGTGCCAGTGCCCTGGGACAGAAAAACATTCAGTACTTC
TRBD2	TRBV10-1	many	TRBJ2-3	CASSELTPSGRVTDTQYF	TGCGCCAGCAGTGAGCTAACTCCTAGCGGGAGGGTAACAGATACGCAGTATTTT
-	TRBV20-1	-	TRBJ2-3	CSARGPGTPDTQYF	TGCAGTGCTAGGGGCCCCGGGACCCCAGATACGCAGTATTTT
-	TRBV20-1	-	TRBJ2-7	CSAQEGGPSREQYF	TGCAGTGCCCAGGAGGGGGGGCCAAGTCGCGAGCAGTACTTC
-	TRBV29-1	-	TRBJ1-4	CSVEDVRGTNEKLFF	TGCAGCGTTGAAGACGTGCGAGGAACTAATGAAAAACTGTTTTTT
-	TRBV7-9	-	TRBJ2-7	CASSLVTYEQYF	TGTGCCAGCAGCTTAGTCACCTACGAGCAGTACTTC
-	TRBV7-6	many	TRBJ2-1	CASSLGSGLYNEQFF	TGTGCCAGCAGCTTAGGGAGCGGACTCTACAATGAGCAGTTCTTC
-	TRBV2	-	TRBJ2-7	CASTRDSYEQYF	TGTGCCAGCACCAGGGATTCCTACGAGCAGTACTTC
-	TRBV30	-	TRBJ2-4	CAWRPPGGIQYF	TGTGCCTGGAGGCCTCCTGGGGGCATTCAGTACTTC
TRBD1	TRBV7-9	few	TRBJ1-2	CASSLIRDRGQIYGYTF	TGTGCCAGCAGCTTAATAAGGGACAGGGGGCAAATCTATGGCTACACCTTC
TRBD2	TRBV28	-	TRBJ2-5	CASTGTSGEETQYF	TGTGCCAGCACCGGGACTAGCGGGGAAGAGACCCAGTACTTC
-	TRBV20-1	few	TRBJ2-2	CSAREGGGGELFF	TGCAGTGCTAGAGAAGGGGGTGGCGGGGAGCTGTTTTTT
TRBD1	TRBV6-5	many	TRBJ2-7	CASSFPGQGHEQYF	TGTGCCAGCAGTTTTCCGGGACAGGGCCACGAGCAGTACTTC
TRBD2	TRBV27	few	TRBJ2-7	CASSPSTSGSIYEQYF	TGTGCCAGCAGTCCCTCAACTAGCGGGAGTATCTACGAGCAGTACTTC
TRBD1	TRBV15	many	TRBJ2-2	CATSIGGGGGELFF	TGTGCCACCAGCATAGGGGGCGGTGGCGGGGAGCTGTTTTTT